The 14 T cell receptor beta chains presented below share a single source sample, sequenced in a study of cytomegalovirus exposure and HLA in healthy donors. The PCR contained 60 Vbeta and 13 Jbeta primers. Method: immunoSEQ multiplex PCR; TCRdb's copy keeps in-frame clones and lacks some. Among about 190,000 clones, roughly 77% were seen once, and the ten largest hold about 3.1%. The sequenced material came from PBMCs. The source is a woman between 25 and 40 years old in good health and CMV-seropositive.

The rearrangement links TRBV6-5 to TRBJ2-4; possible D gene TRBD1, 6 bases. V was pared by 6 bases and J by 8 bases, with 14 bases between. Per the germline V gene, CDR1 is MNHEY and CDR2 is SVGAGI. The CDR3 is made up of 13 amino acids. CDR3 nucleotides: TGTGCCAGCAGAGAGGCCCCAGGGGACATTCAGTACTTC. As protein: CASREAPGDIQYF.

This chain connects TRBV19 to TRBJ2-7, with 8 nucleotides matching TRBD1. CDR3 length: 14 amino acids. CDR1 and CDR2 from the germline V gene are LNHDA and SQIVND (reference sequence). The V gene end was trimmed by 4 bases and the J gene end by 2 bases; junction bases not matched to a gene: 4. CDR3: CASSTSDRAYEQYF. The DNA of the CDR3 is TGTGCCAGTAGTACTTCGGACAGGGCCTACGAGCAGTACTTC.

The genes are TRBV5-1 and TRBJ1-4; 10 nucleotides align to TRBD1. J lost 8 bases, V lost 3 bases, and 4 bases had no gene match. The CDR3 loop spans 14 amino acids. CDR1 is SGHRS, CDR2 YFSETQ, per germline. The CDR3 loop is CASSSGQGKEKLFF. Here the CDR3 DNA reads TGCGCCAGCAGCTCGGGACAGGGGAAAGAAAAACTGTTTTTT.

V gene TRBV2 combines with J gene TRBJ1-2; 8 positions match TRBD1. V lost 3 bases, J lost 7 bases, and 7 bases stayed unmatched. This CDR3 spans 14 amino acids. Per germline, CDR1 SNHLY and CDR2 FYNNEI. The DNA for the CDR3 is TGTGCCAGCAGTGACCCGGACAGGGTTAGTGGCTACACCTTC. It specifies CASSDPDRVSGYTF.

This chain connects TRBV2 to TRBJ2-7; a possible D gene is TRBD1 (5 bases). Germline assignment: CDR1 SNHLY and CDR2 FYNNEI. V was trimmed by 10 bases and J by 1 base, leaving 8 bases between them. CDR3 length: 11 amino acids. For the CDR3, the DNA is TGTGCCATACAGGTGTCCTACGAGCAGTACTTC. Its translation: CAIQVSYEQYF.

This chain links TRBV11-2 with TRBJ2-1; 10 bases map to TRBD1. Trimming at V came to 6 bases and at J to 5 bases, leaving 10 bases not matched to a gene. This CDR3 has 16 residues. CDR1 and CDR2 (germline): SGHAT, FQNNGV. The CDR3 here is CASRLTTGGADNEQFF. In DNA form, the CDR3 reads TGTGCCAGCAGACTCACGACAGGGGGCGCCGACAATGAGCAGTTCTTC.

The chain is built from TRBV4-1 and TRBJ2-5; a possible D gene is TRBD2 (5 bases). V was pared by 1 base and J by 11 bases, with 14 bases between. Germline CDR1 MGHRA, CDR2 YSYEKL. CDR3 length equals 13 residues. CDR3 protein: CASSQGWGEEQYF. The DNA for the CDR3 is TGCGCCAGCAGCCAAGGTTGGGGAGAAGAGCAGTACTTC.

The gene calls are TRBV6-1 and TRBJ1-3; D unresolved. V dropped 4 bases and J dropped 3 bases, with 13 bases sitting between them. CDR1 is MNHNS, CDR2 SASEGT, per germline. The CDR3 spans 15 residues. This chain's CDR3 is CASSGSRAGGNTIYF. The DNA of the CDR3 is TGTGCCAGCAGTGGATCGCGGGCGGGTGGAAACACCATATATTTT.

This clone showed up just once. The chain joins TRBV19 to TRBJ2-1, with TRBD1 as a possible D gene (5 bases). Trimming stripped 2 bases from V and 6 bases from J, with 11 bases between. This CDR3 has 14 amino acids. Germline-derived CDR1 and CDR2 are LNHDA and SQIVND (reference sequence). This chain's CDR3 is CASSIQGQSNEQFF. The CDR3 DNA reads as TGTGCCAGTAGTATACAGGGCCAAAGCAATGAGCAGTTCTTC. Using reference TRBV19 and TRBJ2-1 for the parts outside the CDR3, the full variable domain is DGGITQSPKYLFRKEGQNVTLSCEQNLNHDAMYWYRQDPGQGLRLIYYSQIVNDFQKGDIAEGYSVSREKKESFPLTVTSAQKNPTAFYLCASSIQGQSNEQFFGPGTRLTVL.

The chain couples TRBV5-5 to TRBJ1-1, with D perhaps TRBD1 (6 bases). CDR1 and CDR2 from the germline V gene are SGHKS and YYEKEE (reference sequence). This CDR3 is built from 14 residues. Trimming removed 4 bases at V and 11 bases at J, with 21 bases between. CDR3 in DNA: TGTGCCAGCAGCGAGACAGGAGGACCCCGTTTGGCTTTCTTT. Translation gives CASSETGGPRLAFF.

There are a few counts of this clone. The CDR3 spells CASSFEERNKQYF. CDR3 nucleotide sequence: TGTGCCAGCAGCTTCGAAGAACGTAACAAGCAGTACTTC. V gene TRBV7-2 combines with J gene TRBJ2-7, with unresolved D. Trimming took off 3 bases at V and 8 bases at J, with 14 bases between the two ends. This CDR3 is 13 amino acids long. The germline CDR1 and CDR2 sequences are SGHTA and FQGNSA. Filled out from reference TRBV7-2 and TRBJ2-7, the complete variable domain reads GAGVSQSPSNKVTEKGKDVELRCDPISGHTALYWYRQSLGQGLEFLIYFQGNSAPDKSGLPSDRFSAERTGGSVSTLTIQRTQQEDSAVYLCASSFEERNKQYFGPGTRLTVT.

The J gene is TRBJ1-2, the V gene TRBV27; TRBD1 matches at 7 bases. This CDR3 has 19 residues. CDR1 and CDR2 (germline): MNHEY, SMNVEV (reference sequence). Trimming removed 7 bases from V and 6 bases from J; junction bases left unmatched: 26. This chain's CDR3 is CASTSRGISGGDRGDGYTF. The CDR3 DNA sequence: TGTGCCAGCACAAGTCGGGGCATATCGGGGGGGGACAGAGGGGATGGCTACACCTTC.

The rearrangement joins TRBV28 to TRBJ2-7; no firm D call. Trimming stripped 1 base from V and 0 bases from J, with 10 bases between. CDR1 is MDHEN and CDR2 is SYDVKM in the germline V gene. This CDR3 region has 15 residues. DNA for the CDR3: TGTGCCAGCAGTTTATCACAGTACCCCTCCTACGAGCAGTACTTC. Encoded protein: CASSLSQYPSYEQYF.

Only a few counts were recorded for this clone. The V call is TRBV11-2, the J call TRBJ1-4, with TRBD1 matching 7 bases. Germline loops: CDR1 SGHAT, CDR2 FQNNGV. V shed 5 bases and J 3 bases; nucleotides not matched to a gene: 6. The CDR3 covers 15 residues. The chain's CDR3 is CASSTPDRSNEKLFF. In nucleotides, the CDR3 is TGTGCCAGCAGCACCCCGGACAGGTCTAATGAAAAACTGTTTTTT.